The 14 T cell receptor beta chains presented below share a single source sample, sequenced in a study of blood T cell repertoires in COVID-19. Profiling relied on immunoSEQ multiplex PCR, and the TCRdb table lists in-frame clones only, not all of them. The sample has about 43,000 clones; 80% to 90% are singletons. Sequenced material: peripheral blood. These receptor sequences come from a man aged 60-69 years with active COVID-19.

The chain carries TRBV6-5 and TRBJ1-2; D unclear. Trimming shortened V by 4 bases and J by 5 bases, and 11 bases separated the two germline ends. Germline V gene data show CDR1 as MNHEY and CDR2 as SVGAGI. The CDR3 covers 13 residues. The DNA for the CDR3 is TGTGCCAGCAGTTTTGGGGAGACTTATGGCTACACCTTC. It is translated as CASSFGETYGYTF.

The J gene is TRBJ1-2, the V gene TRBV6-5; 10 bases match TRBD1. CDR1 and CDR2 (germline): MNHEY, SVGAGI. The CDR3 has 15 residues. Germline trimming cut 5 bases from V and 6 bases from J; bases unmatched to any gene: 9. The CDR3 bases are TGTGCCAGCAGTACGCCGGGACAGGGGAGGGATGGCTACACCTTC. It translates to CASSTPGQGRDGYTF.

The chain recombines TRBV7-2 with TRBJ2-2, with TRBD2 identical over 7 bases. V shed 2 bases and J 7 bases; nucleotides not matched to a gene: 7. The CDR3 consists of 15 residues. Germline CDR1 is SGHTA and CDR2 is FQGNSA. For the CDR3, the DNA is TGTGCCAGCAGCTTATGGGGGAGGGCGAACGGGGAGCTGTTTTTT. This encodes CASSLWGRANGELFF.

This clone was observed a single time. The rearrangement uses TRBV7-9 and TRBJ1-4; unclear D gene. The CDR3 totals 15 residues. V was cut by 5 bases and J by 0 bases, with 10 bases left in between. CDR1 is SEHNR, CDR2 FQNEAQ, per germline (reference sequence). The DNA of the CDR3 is TGTGCCAGCAGCCCCCGGGGAGCAACTAATGAAAAACTGTTTTTT. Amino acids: CASSPRGATNEKLFF.

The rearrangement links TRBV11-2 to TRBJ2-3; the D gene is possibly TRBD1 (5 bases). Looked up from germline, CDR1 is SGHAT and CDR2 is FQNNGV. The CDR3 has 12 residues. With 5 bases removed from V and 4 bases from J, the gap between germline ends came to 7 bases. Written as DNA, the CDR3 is TGTGCCAGCAGCGAAGGGGCAGATACGCAGTATTTT. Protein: CASSEGADTQYF.

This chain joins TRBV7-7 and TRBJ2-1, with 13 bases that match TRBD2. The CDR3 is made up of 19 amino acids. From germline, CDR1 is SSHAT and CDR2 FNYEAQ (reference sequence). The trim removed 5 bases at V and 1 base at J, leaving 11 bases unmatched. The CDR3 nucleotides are TGTGCCAGCAGCCCTCTCCCTGGGACTAGCGGGAAATCCTACAATGAGCAGTTCTTC. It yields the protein CASSPLPGTSGKSYNEQFF.

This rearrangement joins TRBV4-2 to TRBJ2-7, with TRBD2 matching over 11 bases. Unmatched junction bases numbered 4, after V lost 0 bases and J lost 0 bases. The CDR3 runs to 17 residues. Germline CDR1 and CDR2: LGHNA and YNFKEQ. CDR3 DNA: TGTGCCAGCAGCCAAGAGGGGACTAGCGGTAACTCCTACGAGCAGTACTTC. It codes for CASSQEGTSGNSYEQYF.

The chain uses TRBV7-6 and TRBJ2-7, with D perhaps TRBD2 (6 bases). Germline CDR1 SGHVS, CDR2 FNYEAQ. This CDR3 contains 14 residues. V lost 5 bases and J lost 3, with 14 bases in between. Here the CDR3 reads CASSPGTGVYEQYF. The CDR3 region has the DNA TGTGCCAGCAGCCCGGGGACGGGGGTCTACGAGCAGTACTTC.

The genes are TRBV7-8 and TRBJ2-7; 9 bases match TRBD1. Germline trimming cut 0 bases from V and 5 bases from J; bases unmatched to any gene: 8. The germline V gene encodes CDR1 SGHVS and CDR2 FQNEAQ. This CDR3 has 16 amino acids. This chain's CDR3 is CASSLASTGGTHEQYF. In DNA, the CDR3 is TGTGCCAGCAGCTTAGCCTCGACAGGGGGTACCCACGAGCAGTACTTC.

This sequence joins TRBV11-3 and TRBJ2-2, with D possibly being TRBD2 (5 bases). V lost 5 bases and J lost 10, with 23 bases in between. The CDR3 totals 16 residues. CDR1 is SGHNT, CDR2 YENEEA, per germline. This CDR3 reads CASSAGVSGSNAELFF. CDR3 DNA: TGTGCCAGCAGCGCCGGGGTCTCCGGGTCCAACGCGGAGCTGTTTTTT.

The CDR3 reads CASSLRSSGPLGEQFF. CDR3 nucleotides: TGTGCCAGCAGCTTAAGGTCTAGCGGGCCTCTGGGTGAGCAGTTCTTC. The rearrangement links TRBV11-1 to TRBJ2-1; 8 bases line up with TRBD2. Germline CDR1 reads SGHAT; CDR2 reads FQDESV (reference sequence). V lost 2 bases and J lost 9; bases outside the gene matches: 12. CDR3 length: 16 amino acids. Combining the CDR3 with reference TRBV11-1 and TRBJ2-1 gives the whole variable domain EAEVAQSPRYKITEKSQAVAFWCDPISGHATLYWYRQILGQGPELLVQFQDESVVDDSQLPKDRFSAERLKGVDSTLKIQPAELGDSAMYLCASSLRSSGPLGEQFFGPGTRLTVL.

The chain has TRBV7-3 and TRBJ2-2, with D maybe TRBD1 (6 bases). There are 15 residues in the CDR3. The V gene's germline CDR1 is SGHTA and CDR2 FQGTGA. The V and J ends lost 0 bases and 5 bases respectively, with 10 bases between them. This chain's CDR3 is CASSLTVQGTGELFF. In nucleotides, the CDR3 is TGTGCCAGCAGCTTAACAGTCCAGGGGACCGGGGAGCTGTTTTTT. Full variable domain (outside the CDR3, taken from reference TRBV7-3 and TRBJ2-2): GAGVSQTPSNKVTEKGKYVELRCDPISGHTALYWYRQSLGQGPEFLIYFQGTGAADDSGLPNDRFFAVRPEGSVSTLKIQRTERGDSAVYLCASSLTVQGTGELFFGEGSRLTVL.

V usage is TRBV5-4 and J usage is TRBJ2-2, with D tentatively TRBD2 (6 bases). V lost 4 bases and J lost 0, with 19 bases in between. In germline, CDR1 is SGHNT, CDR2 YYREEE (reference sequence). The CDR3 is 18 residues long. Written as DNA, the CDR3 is TGTGCCAGCAGCCAATTGGGACTGTCTACCTCGAACACCGGGGAGCTGTTTTTT. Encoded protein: CASSQLGLSTSNTGELFF.

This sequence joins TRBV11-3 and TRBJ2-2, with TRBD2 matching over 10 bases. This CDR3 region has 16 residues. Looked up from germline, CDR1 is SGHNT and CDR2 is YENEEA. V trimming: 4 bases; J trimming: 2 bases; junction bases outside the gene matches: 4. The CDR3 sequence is CASSYGLAANTGELFF. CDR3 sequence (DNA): TGTGCCAGCAGCTACGGACTAGCGGCTAACACCGGGGAGCTGTTTTTT.